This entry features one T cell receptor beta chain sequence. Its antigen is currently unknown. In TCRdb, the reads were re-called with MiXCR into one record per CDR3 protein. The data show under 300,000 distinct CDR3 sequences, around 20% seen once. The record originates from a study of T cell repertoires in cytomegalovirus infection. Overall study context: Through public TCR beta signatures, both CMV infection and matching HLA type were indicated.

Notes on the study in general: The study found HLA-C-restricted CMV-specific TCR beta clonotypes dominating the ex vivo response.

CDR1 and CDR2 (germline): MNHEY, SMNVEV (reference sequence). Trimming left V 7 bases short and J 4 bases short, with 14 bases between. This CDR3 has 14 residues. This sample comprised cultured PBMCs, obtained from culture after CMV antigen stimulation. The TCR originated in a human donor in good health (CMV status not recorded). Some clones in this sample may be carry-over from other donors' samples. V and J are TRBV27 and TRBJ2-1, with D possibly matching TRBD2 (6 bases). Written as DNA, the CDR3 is TGTGCCAGCACCTACGGCGGGGCGTACAATGAGCAGTTCTTC. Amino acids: CASTYGGAYNEQFF.